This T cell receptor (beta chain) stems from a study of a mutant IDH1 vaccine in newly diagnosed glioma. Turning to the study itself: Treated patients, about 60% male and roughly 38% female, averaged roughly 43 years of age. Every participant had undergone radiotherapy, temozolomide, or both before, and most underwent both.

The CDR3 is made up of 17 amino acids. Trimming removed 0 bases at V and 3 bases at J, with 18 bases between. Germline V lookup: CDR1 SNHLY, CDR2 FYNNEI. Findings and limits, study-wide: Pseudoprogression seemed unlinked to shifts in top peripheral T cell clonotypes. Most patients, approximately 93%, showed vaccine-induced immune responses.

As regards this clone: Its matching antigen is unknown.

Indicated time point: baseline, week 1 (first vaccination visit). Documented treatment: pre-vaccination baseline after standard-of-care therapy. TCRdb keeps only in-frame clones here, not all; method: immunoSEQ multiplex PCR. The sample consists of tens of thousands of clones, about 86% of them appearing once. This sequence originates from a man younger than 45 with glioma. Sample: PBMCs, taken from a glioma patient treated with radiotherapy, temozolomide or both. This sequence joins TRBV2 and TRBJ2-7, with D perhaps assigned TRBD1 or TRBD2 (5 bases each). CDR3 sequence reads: CASSEALVRDRHYEQYF. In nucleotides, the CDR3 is TGTGCCAGCAGTGAAGCCCTTGTTAGGGACCGTCACTACGAGCAGTACTTC.